This T cell receptor (beta chain) was obtained from a study of shared clonotypes between healthy human individuals. Overall study findings and caveats: Generation probabilities of non-shared clonotypes were lower (relative to those shared by all four donors). Sharing across four donors was highest in naive CD4 (around 5%) and lowest in memory CD8 (roughly 0.4%).

About this clone itself: The antigen is unknown.

The repertoire was sequenced with immunoSEQ multiplex PCR; TCRdb's copy has only in-frame clones and lacks some. The sample yields 2 million to 2.5 million clones, roughly 96% seen once. The CDR3 loop spans 12 amino acids. Trimming took off 1 base at V and 4 bases at J, with 5 bases between the two ends. Germline V lookup: CDR1 SQVTM, CDR2 ANQGSEA. The sequence was obtained from a man between 18 and 29 years old in good health. Sample: naive CD4+ T cells sorted from blood. Regarding subset: CD45RA+ positively selected. The rearrangement uses TRBV29-1 and TRBJ2-1, with unresolved D. CDR3 sequence (DNA): TGCAGCGTTGAAGCCGGTTACAATGAGCAGTTCTTC. This codes for CSVEAGYNEQFF.